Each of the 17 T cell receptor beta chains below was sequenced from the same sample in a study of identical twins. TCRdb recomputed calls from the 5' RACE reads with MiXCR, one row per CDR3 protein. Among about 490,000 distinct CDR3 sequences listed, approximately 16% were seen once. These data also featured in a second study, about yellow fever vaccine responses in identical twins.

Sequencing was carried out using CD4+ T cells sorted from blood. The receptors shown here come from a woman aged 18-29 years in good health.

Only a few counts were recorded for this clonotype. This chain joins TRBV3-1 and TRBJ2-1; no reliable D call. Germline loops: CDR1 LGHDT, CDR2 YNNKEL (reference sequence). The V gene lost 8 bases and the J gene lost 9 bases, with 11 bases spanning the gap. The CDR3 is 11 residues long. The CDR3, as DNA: TGTGCCAGCGAGGACGTCAGTGAGCAGTTCTTC. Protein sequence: CASEDVSEQFF.

As DNA, the CDR3 is TGCGCCAGCAGCCCCGGGACTAATTTCGGAAACACCATATATTTT. It is translated as CASSPGTNFGNTIYF. The chain employs TRBV4-1 and TRBJ1-3, with D perhaps TRBD1 (5 bases). Germline V gene lookup returns CDR1 MGHRA and CDR2 YSYEKL. The CDR3 totals 15 residues. Trimming removed 4 bases at V and 4 bases at J, with 14 bases between.

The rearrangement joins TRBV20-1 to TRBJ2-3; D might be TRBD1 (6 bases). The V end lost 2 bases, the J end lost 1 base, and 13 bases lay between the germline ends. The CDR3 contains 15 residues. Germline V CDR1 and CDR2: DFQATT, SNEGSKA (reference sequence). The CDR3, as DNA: TGCAGTGCTAGACGGGCAGGGGCTGGCACAGATACGCAGTATTTT. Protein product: CSARRAGAGTDTQYF.

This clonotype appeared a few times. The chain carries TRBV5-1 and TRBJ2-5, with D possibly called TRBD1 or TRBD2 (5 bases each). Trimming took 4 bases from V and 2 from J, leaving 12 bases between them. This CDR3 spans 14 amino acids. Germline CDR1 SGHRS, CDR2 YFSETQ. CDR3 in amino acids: CASSGDGTQETQYF. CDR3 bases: TGCGCCAGCAGCGGGGACGGGACGCAAGAGACCCAGTACTTC.

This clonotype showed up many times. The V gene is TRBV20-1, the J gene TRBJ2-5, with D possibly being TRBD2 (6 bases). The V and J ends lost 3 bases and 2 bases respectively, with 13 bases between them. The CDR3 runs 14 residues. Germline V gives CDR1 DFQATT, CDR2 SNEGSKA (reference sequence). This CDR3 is CSARNLGGQETQYF. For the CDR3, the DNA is TGCAGTGCTAGGAATCTGGGGGGACAAGAGACCCAGTACTTC.

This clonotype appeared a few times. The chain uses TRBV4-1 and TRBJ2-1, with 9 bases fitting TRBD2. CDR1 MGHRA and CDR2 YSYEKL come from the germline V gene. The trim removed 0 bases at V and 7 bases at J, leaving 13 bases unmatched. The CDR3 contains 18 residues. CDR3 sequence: CASSQDLVGRGGLNEQFF. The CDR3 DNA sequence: TGCGCCAGCAGCCAAGATCTGGTTGGGCGGGGGGGCCTGAATGAGCAGTTCTTC.

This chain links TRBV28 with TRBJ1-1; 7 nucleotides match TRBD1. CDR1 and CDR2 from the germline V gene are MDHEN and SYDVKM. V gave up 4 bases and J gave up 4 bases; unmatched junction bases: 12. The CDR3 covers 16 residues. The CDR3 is CASSSLQGLSSTEAFF. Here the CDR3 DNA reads TGTGCCAGCAGTTCCCTACAGGGGCTAAGTTCCACTGAAGCTTTCTTT.

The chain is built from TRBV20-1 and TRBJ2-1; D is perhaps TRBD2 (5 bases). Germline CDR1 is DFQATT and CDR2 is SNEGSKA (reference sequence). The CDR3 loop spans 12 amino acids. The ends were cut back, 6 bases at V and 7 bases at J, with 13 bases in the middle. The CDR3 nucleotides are TGCAGTGCCCCAGGTCGGAGGAATGAGCAGTTCTTC. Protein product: CSAPGRRNEQFF.

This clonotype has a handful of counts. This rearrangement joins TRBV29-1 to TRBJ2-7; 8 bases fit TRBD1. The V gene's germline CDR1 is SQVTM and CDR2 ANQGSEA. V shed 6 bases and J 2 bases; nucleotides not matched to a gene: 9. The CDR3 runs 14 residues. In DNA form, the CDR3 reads TGCAGCGTCCGGGACAGGTGGTTACCCTACGAGCAGTACTTC. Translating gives CSVRDRWLPYEQYF.

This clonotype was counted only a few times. The CDR3 region has the DNA TGTGCCAGCAGTTTTAAGGGGACTGAAGCTTTCTTT. Translation gives CASSFKGTEAFF. The chain couples TRBV12-3 or TRBV12-4 to TRBJ1-1, with D possibly TRBD1 on 5 matching bases. The CDR3 has 12 amino acids. Trimming cost V 3 bases and J 5 bases, with 7 bases left between them.

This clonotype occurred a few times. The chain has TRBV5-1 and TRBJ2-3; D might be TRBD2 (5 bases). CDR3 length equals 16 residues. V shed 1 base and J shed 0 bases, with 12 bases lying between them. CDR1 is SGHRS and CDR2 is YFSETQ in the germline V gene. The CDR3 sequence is CASSLRGLLSTDTQYF. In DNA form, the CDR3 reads TGCGCCAGCAGCTTGCGAGGACTCCTTAGCACAGATACGCAGTATTTT.

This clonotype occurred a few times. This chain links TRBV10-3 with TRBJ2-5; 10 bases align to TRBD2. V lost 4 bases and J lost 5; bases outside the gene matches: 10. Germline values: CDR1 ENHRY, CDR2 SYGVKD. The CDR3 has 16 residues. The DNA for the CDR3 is TGTGCCATCAGTGTTGGAGCGGGAGGGAACCGGGAGACCCAGTACTTC. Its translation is CAISVGAGGNRETQYF.

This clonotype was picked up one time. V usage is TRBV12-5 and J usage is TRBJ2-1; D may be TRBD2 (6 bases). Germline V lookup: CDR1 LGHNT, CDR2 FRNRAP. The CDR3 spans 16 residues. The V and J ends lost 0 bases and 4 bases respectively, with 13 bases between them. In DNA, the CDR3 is TGTGCTAGTGGTTTGGTAACTCTAGCGAATTACAATGAGCAGTTCTTC. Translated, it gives CASGLVTLANYNEQFF.

CDR3 sequence: CSAREPGTGVMGTEAFF. DNA of the CDR3: TGCAGTGCGCGCGAACCGGGGACAGGGGTAATGGGCACTGAAGCTTTCTTT. The chain carries TRBV20-1 and TRBJ1-1, with TRBD1 matching over 10 bases. With 6 bases clipped from V and 4 bases from J, the junction kept 17 bases outside the gene matches. The germline V gene has CDR1 DFQATT and CDR2 SNEGSKA (reference sequence). The CDR3 is made up of 17 amino acids.

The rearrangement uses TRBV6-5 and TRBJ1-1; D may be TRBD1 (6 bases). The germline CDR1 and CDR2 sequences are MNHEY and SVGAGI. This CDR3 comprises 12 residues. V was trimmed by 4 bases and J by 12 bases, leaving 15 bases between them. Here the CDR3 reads CASSSVGGRPFF. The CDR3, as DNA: TGTGCCAGCAGTTCCGTTGGGGGGCGACCTTTCTTT.

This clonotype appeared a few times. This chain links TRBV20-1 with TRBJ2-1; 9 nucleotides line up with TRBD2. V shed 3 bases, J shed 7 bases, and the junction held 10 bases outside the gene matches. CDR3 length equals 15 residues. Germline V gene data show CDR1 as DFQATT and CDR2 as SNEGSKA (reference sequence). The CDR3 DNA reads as TGCAGTGCTAGTCCTACCGGGCTAGCGGGAAATGAGCAGTTCTTC. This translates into CSASPTGLAGNEQFF.

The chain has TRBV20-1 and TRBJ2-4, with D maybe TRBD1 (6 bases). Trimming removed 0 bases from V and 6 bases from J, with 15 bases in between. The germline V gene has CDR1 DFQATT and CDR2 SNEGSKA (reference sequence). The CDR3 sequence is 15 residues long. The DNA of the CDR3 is TGCAGTGCTAGAGATGGTAAAGGGGGAGTAAACATTCAGTACTTC. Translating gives CSARDGKGGVNIQYF.